Sequencing of this T cell receptor beta chain was carried out in a study of spatial heterogeneity in lung cancer. Study summary: TCR and UMI combinations that were unique each appeared, on average, more than ten times in raw reads.

Study-wide points: Compared with follow-up, resection was when ubiquitous expanded tumor TCRs appeared in blood more.

The sample holds a few counts of this clonotype. Its antigen is as yet unknown. Sample time point: sample taken at primary tumor resection. Extraction of whole RNA from tumor, nontumor lung or frozen PBMC preceded unsorted sequencing. Samples were obtained from about 75 donors, all untreated early-stage non-small cell lung cancer patients. V was trimmed by 3 bases and J by 1 base, leaving 8 bases between them. This CDR3 is built from 14 residues. Germline V gene sequence: CDR1 SGHDT, CDR2 YYEEEE. Each CDR3 protein is one row after TCRdb ran MiXCR on the 5' RACE reads. The sample has about 92,000 distinct CDR3 sequences; 12% are singletons.

The chain recombines TRBV5-6 with TRBJ2-4, with D possibly TRBD2 on 5 matching bases. This TCR came from a male donor with early-stage non-small cell lung cancer. The sequencing here drew on PBMCs, taken at surgery. The CDR3 sequence: CASSSGEAKNIQYF. CDR3 coding DNA: TGTGCCAGCAGCTCCGGGGAGGCCAAAAACATTCAGTACTTC.